This T cell receptor (beta chain) was captured in a study of blood T cell repertoires in COVID-19. About the research overall: Sites in the United States, Italy and Spain provided acute and convalescent COVID-19 samples. The analysed material was cDNA or gDNA that came from T cells, B-cell-depleted T cells, or PBMCs.

The authors' processing: Nucleated cell counts were estimated from reference gene primer amplification. The protocol was immunoSEQ multiplex PCR, while the TCRdb copy is restricted to in-frame clones and leaves out a portion. V and J calls and clone size are given by that table; D and trimming were obtained from the DNA. The table includes under 500,000 clones, about 89% detected once. This CDR3 contains 16 residues. Trimming shortened V by 1 base and J by 6 bases, and 15 bases separated the two germline ends. Germline V CDR1 and CDR2: LGHDT, YNNKEL (reference sequence). Only one count was recorded for this clone.

The chain joins TRBV3-1 (or the pseudogene TRBV3-2) to TRBJ2-2; D is possibly TRBD1 (6 bases). The specimen was peripheral blood. The clonotype originates from a woman in her thirties with acute or convalescent COVID-19. The CDR3 loop is CASSQANRAVPGELFF. The DNA for the CDR3 is TGTGCCAGCAGCCAAGCCAACAGGGCCGTCCCCGGGGAGCTGTTTTTT.